This T cell receptor beta chain was recorded in a study of blood T cell repertoires in COVID-19. With 4 bases clipped from V and 5 bases from J, the junction kept 9 bases outside the gene matches. Germline V gene sequence: CDR1 MGHRA, CDR2 YSYEKL. The CDR3 is made up of 16 amino acids. Libraries were prepared by immunoSEQ multiplex PCR; TCRdb keeps only in-frame clonotypes and omits some of them. Counted here are approximately 390,000 clones, about 90% occurring once; the ten biggest clones make up about 2.1%. Sequenced sample: peripheral blood. The TCR comes from a woman aged 55 to 70 with COVID-19, enrolled during active disease. This sequence joins TRBV4-1 and TRBJ2-5, with 11 bases aligning to TRBD2. The CDR3, as DNA: TGCGCCAGCAGCCCTAGCGGGGGGACCCTCGGGGAGACCCAGTACTTC. Translation: CASSPSGGTLGETQYF.